This passage covers 2 T cell receptor beta chains from one sample sequenced in a study of blood T cells in healthy people across ages. The authors ran a second PCR of 7 to 11 cycles using a sample-barcoded 5' primer and a J-beta primer mix. TCRdb redid the calling of the 5' RACE reads with MiXCR, one entry per CDR3 protein. The sample records about 840,000 distinct CDR3 sequences, almost 30% being singletons. These data also featured in a second study, about T cells of mothers and their children.

Sequenced input: blood. These receptors were collected from a woman aged 40 to 49 in good health.

J is TRBJ1-2 and V is TRBV30; 7 nucleotides align to TRBD1. From germline, CDR1 is GTSNPN and CDR2 SVGIG (reference sequence). The CDR3 is made up of 16 amino acids. V lost 0 bases, J lost 7 bases, and 14 bases stayed unmatched. CDR3 sequence reads: CAWSVPNEGAASGYTF. The CDR3 DNA is TGTGCCTGGAGTGTACCCAACGAGGGGGCAGCAAGTGGCTACACCTTC.

CDR3 sequence reads: CASSVLSRGTDTQYF. The CDR3 nucleotides are TGTGCCAGCAGCGTATTGTCTAGAGGCACAGATACGCAGTATTTT. This chain uses TRBV9 with TRBJ2-3; D is ambiguous. The CDR3 consists of 15 residues. Trimming stripped 1 base from V and 1 base from J, with 10 bases between. Germline CDR1 is SGDLS and CDR2 is YYNGEE.